A single sample is the source of the 8 T cell receptor beta chains below, sequenced in a study of cytomegalovirus exposure and HLA in healthy donors. The PCR ran on 60 Vbeta and 13 Jbeta primers. The repertoire was sequenced with immunoSEQ multiplex PCR; TCRdb's copy has only in-frame clones and lacks some. The table lists around 70,000 clones, approximately 78% of them singletons, with 2.5% to 3.5% in the top ten. Sequenced: PBMCs. The receptors derive from a girl between 10 and 17 years old in good health and CMV-seropositive.

The V gene is TRBV29-1, the J gene TRBJ2-7; D might be TRBD2 (5 bases). This CDR3 spans 13 amino acids. V was trimmed by 3 bases and J by 3 bases, leaving 12 bases between them. Germline loops: CDR1 SQVTM, CDR2 ANQGSEA. The CDR3 DNA sequence: TGCAGCGTTGAGAGAGCGGTGGGCTACGAGCAGTACTTC. Its translation: CSVERAVGYEQYF.

The chain combines TRBV30 with TRBJ2-5, with a tentative D call TRBD2 (7 bases). V was trimmed by 0 bases and J by 3 bases, leaving 11 bases between them. Per the germline V gene, CDR1 is GTSNPN and CDR2 is SVGIG (reference sequence). The CDR3 sequence is 14 residues long. CDR3 DNA sequence: TGTGCCTGGAGTGTACGGGGGGCAGAAGAGACCCAGTACTTC. Its translation is CAWSVRGAEETQYF.

This clone was counted a single time. The V call is TRBV6-6, the J call TRBJ1-1; the D is unclear. Trimming cost V 2 bases and J 5 bases, with 9 bases left between them. The V gene's germline CDR1 is MNHNY and CDR2 SVGAGI (reference sequence). CDR3 length: 13 residues. CDR3 sequence (DNA): TGTGCCAGCAGTTACGTGACTGTAACTGAAGCTTTCTTT. This codes for CASSYVTVTEAFF.

The V and J genes are TRBV7-9 and TRBJ2-4; the match to TRBD1 covers 7 bases. Germline V CDR1 and CDR2: SEHNR, FQNEAQ (reference sequence). The V gene end was trimmed by 5 bases and the J gene end by 8 bases; junction bases not matched to a gene: 6. The CDR3 length is 13 residues. The chain's CDR3 is CASSRRQGDIQYF. CDR3 DNA sequence: TGTGCCAGCAGCCGCCGGCAGGGGGACATTCAGTACTTC.

The chain joins TRBV28 to TRBJ1-5; the match to TRBD1 covers 8 bases. The V gene end was trimmed by 5 bases and the J gene end by 3 bases; junction bases not matched to a gene: 9. The CDR3 spans 16 residues. Germline loops: CDR1 MDHEN, CDR2 SYDVKM. This chain's CDR3 is CASSASTGALNQPQHF. For the CDR3, the DNA is TGTGCCAGCAGTGCATCGACAGGGGCCCTCAATCAGCCCCAGCATTTT.

This chain links TRBV30 with TRBJ1-1; TRBD1 might be the D (6 bases). V was cut by 8 bases and J by 1 base, with 17 bases left in between. Germline CDR1 reads GTSNPN; CDR2 reads SVGIG (reference sequence). The CDR3 runs 14 residues. CDR3 sequence reads: CAGRKQGPNTEAFF. DNA of the CDR3: TGTGCCGGAAGAAAACAGGGCCCGAACACTGAAGCTTTCTTT.

This clone has just a few counts. The chain joins TRBV7-9 to TRBJ2-1, with TRBD1 matching over 9 bases. The CDR3 is 14 amino acids. Unmatched junction bases numbered 4, after V lost 8 bases and J lost 2 bases. Germline V gives CDR1 SEHNR, CDR2 FQNEAQ (reference sequence). CDR3 in DNA: TGTGCCAGCGCCGGGACAGGGACCTACAATGAGCAGTTCTTC. It is translated as CASAGTGTYNEQFF. The full variable domain, with the rest looked up from reference TRBV7-9 and TRBJ2-1, is DTGVSQNPRHKITKRGQNVTFRCDPISEHNRLYWYRQTLGQGPEFLTYFQNEAQLEKSRLLSDRFSAERPKGSFSTLEIQRTEQGDSAMYLCASAGTGTYNEQFFGPGTRLTVL.

This clone was detected only a few times. Other DNA sequences in this specimen translate into the identical CDR3. The DNA for the CDR3 is TGCAGCGCCAACACAGATACGCAGTATTTT. Protein sequence: CSANTDTQYF. V usage is TRBV29-1 and J usage is TRBJ2-3; no definite D call. Between the trimmed V and J ends, which lost 7 bases and 2 bases, there was a span of 4 bases. The CDR3 is 10 amino acids. CDR1 is SQVTM and CDR2 is ANQGSEA in the germline V gene.